This entry describes one T cell receptor (beta chain). The data belong to a study of blood T cell repertoires in COVID-19. CDR1 LGHNA and CDR2 YNFKEQ come from the germline V gene. This CDR3 spans 16 amino acids. V gave up 2 bases and J gave up 6 bases; unmatched junction bases: 10. Assay: immunoSEQ multiplex PCR; the TCRdb copy retains only in-frame clones and omits some. This sample has about 70,000 clones, with more than 75% found just once. This clonotype was obtained from a human donor in a cohort sampled during active COVID-19. What was sequenced was peripheral blood. The chain uses TRBV4-2 and TRBJ2-1; 7 nucleotides line up with TRBD2. This CDR3 is CASSQLRPGLRNEQFF. The CDR3 bases are TGTGCCAGCAGCCAACTCAGGCCGGGACTACGCAATGAGCAGTTCTTC.